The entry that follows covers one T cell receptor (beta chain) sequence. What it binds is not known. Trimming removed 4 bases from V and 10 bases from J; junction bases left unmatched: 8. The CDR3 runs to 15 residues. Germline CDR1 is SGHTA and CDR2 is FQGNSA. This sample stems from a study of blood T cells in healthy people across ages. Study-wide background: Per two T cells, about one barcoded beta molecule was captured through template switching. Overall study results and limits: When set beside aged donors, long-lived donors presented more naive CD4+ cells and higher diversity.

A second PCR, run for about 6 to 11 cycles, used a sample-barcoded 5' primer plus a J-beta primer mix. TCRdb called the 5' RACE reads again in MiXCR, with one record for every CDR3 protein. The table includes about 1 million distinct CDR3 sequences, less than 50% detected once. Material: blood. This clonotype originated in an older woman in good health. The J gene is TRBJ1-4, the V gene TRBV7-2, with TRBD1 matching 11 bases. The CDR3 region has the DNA TGTGCCAGCAGCTCCCGGACAGGGGGCGCGGGAAAACTGTTTTTT. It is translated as CASSSRTGGAGKLFF.